These 23 T cell receptor beta chains came from one sample sequenced in a study of T cell repertoires in cytomegalovirus infection (dated by TCRdb to the late 2010s). In light of the paper, this sample's treatment or condition label describes: in vitro stimulation with specific CMV peptide epitopes to enrich CMV-specific T cells. These TCRs are of unknown antigen specificity. Instrument on record: Illumina HiSeq 1500. The raw public data were reprocessed by TCRdb itself: fastp quality trimming at Q25, MiXCR clonotype calling, in-frame beta chains only. Records with the same CDR3 protein are collapsed into one entry carrying the most frequent genes and DNA. This sample gives around 140,000 distinct CDR3 sequences in total; 25% to 35% of them show up just once. Roughly half of the sample is held by the ten biggest clonotypes. Specimen: CD8+ T cells from cultured PBMCs, collected from culture after CMV antigen stimulation. These receptors all stem from a human donor in good health (CMV status not recorded). Some clones in this sample may be carry-over from other donors' samples.

This chain links TRBV6-5 with TRBJ1-2; D ambiguous. V was shortened by 0 bases and J by 4 bases, with 12 bases between the two germline ends. Germline V gene data show CDR1 as MNHEY and CDR2 as SVGAGI. There are 15 residues in the CDR3. The CDR3 DNA sequence: TGTGCCAGCAGTTACTCGGGCAGATCGTCCTATGGCTACACCTTC. Protein product: CASSYSGRSSYGYTF.

This clonotype was counted once. The rearrangement links TRBV9 to TRBJ2-6; D is undetermined. Looked up from germline, CDR1 is SGDLS and CDR2 is YYNGEE. The CDR3 has 17 amino acids. V was clipped by 0 bases and J by 4 bases, with 14 bases between them. DNA for the CDR3: TGTGCCAGCAGCGTAGGCGACGGAGTCTCGGGGGCCAACGTCCTGACTTTC. Translation: CASSVGDGVSGANVLTF. Together with reference TRBV9 and TRBJ2-6, the CDR3 gives the full variable domain: DSGVTQTPKHLITATGQRVTLRCSPRSGDLSVYWYQQSLDQGLQFLIQYYNGEERAKGNILERFSAQQFPDLHSELNLSSLELGDSALYFCASSVGDGVSGANVLTFGAGSRLTVL.

V usage is TRBV7-8 and J usage is TRBJ2-7; TRBD2 aligns across 8 bases. Germline CDR1 SGHVS, CDR2 FQNEAQ. Trimming took 1 base from V and 5 from J; bases not matched to a gene: 13. The CDR3 runs to 17 residues. The CDR3 spells CASSLDLGRGGADEQYF. In DNA, the CDR3 is TGTGCCAGCAGCTTAGATTTGGGACGGGGGGGCGCCGACGAGCAGTACTTC.

The chain is built from TRBV19 and TRBJ2-2; 9 positions agree with TRBD1. V shed 10 bases and J 4 bases; nucleotides not matched to a gene: 7. The CDR3 consists of 14 residues. Germline CDR1 reads LNHDA; CDR2 reads SQIVND (reference sequence). Written as DNA, the CDR3 is TGTGCCACTAACAGGGGGCGCAGCACCGGGGAGCTGTTTTTT. Translated, it gives CATNRGRSTGELFF.

The CDR3 coding sequence is TGTGCCAGCAAGACAGTTGGGACCCAGTACTTC. This sequence encodes CASKTVGTQYF. V and J are TRBV11-2 and TRBJ2-5, with TRBD1 as a possible D gene (5 bases). This CDR3 region has 11 residues. Trimming took 7 bases from V and 7 from J, leaving 10 bases between them. Germline V gene data show CDR1 as SGHAT and CDR2 as FQNNGV.

A few counts support this clonotype. The chain is built from TRBV11-1 and TRBJ2-5, with D perhaps being TRBD1 or TRBD2 (5 bases each). V lost 5 bases and J lost 4, with 17 bases in between. The germline CDR1 and CDR2 sequences are SGHAT and FQDESV (reference sequence). The CDR3 has 15 amino acids. CDR3 DNA sequence: TGTGCCAGCAGCCTTGGGGGACCCCCAGTAGAGACCCAGTACTTC. Amino acids: CASSLGGPPVETQYF.

J is TRBJ1-2 and V is TRBV19; 8 bases agree with TRBD1. The CDR3 spans 15 residues. Trimming at V came to 7 bases and at J to 3 bases, leaving 10 bases not matched to a gene. In germline, CDR1 is LNHDA, CDR2 SQIVND (reference sequence). The CDR3 region has the DNA TGTGCCAGTATTTCGACAGGGGCCGGCTACTATGGCTACACCTTC. Its protein is CASISTGAGYYGYTF.

The rearrangement links TRBV27 to TRBJ2-1, with D perhaps matching TRBD2 (7 bases). The CDR3 is 15 amino acids. Germline CDR1 reads MNHEY; CDR2 reads SMNVEV (reference sequence). Deletions cut 7 bases from V and 3 bases from J, with 16 bases between. The DNA of the CDR3 is TGTGCCAGCAACAGTGAGGGGGGGTACTACAATGAGCAGTTCTTC. Protein: CASNSEGGYYNEQFF.

Only a few counts were recorded for this clonotype. This rearrangement joins TRBV6-1 to TRBJ1-4; D is ambiguous. V lost 3 bases to trimming and J lost 3 bases, with 5 bases between them. CDR1 and CDR2 from the germline V gene are MNHNS and SASEGT. This CDR3 has 13 residues. This CDR3 reads CASSDAPNEKLFF. The CDR3 DNA is TGTGCCAGCAGTGACGCGCCTAATGAAAAACTGTTTTTT.

The table lists this clonotype with a few counts. The chain carries TRBV2 and TRBJ2-3; the D gene is possibly TRBD2 (6 bases). CDR3 length: 16 amino acids. Germline-derived CDR1 and CDR2 are SNHLY and FYNNEI. Trimming removed 2 bases from V and 2 bases from J, with 14 bases in between. The CDR3 loop reads CASSERAGPVTDTQYF. The CDR3 nucleotides read TGTGCCAGCAGTGAACGAGCGGGTCCGGTCACAGATACGCAGTATTTT. Full variable domain (remainder filled in from reference TRBV2 and TRBJ2-3): EPEVTQTPSHQVTQMGQEVILRCVPISNHLYFYWYRQILGQKVEFLVSFYNNEISEKSEIFDDQFSVERPDGSNFTLKIRSTKLEDSAMYFCASSERAGPVTDTQYFGPGTRLTVL.

The chain is built from TRBV11-2 and TRBJ2-7, with D maybe TRBD2 (7 bases). Looked up from germline, CDR1 is SGHAT and CDR2 is FQNNGV. The CDR3 is 15 residues long. Trimming removed 0 bases at V and 2 bases at J, with 11 bases between. DNA of the CDR3: TGTGCCAGCAGCTTAGAGGGGAGGGGGGCCTACGAGCAGTACTTC. Encoded protein: CASSLEGRGAYEQYF.

V and J are TRBV24-1 and TRBJ1-1; the D gene is possibly TRBD1 (6 bases). The germline V and J ends were trimmed by 4 bases and 7 bases, with 21 bases remaining between them. The length of the CDR3 is 16 residues. Germline-derived CDR1 and CDR2 are KGHDR and SFDVKD. CDR3 residues: CATSDPLQGFKGEAFF. The CDR3 nucleotides read TGTGCCACCAGTGACCCATTACAGGGTTTTAAGGGTGAAGCTTTCTTT.

In this sample, this clonotype turned up once. The chain couples TRBV28 to TRBJ1-1; D not resolved. The CDR3 is 15 residues long. Trimming removed 5 bases from V and 10 bases from J, with 23 bases in between. Looked up from germline, CDR1 is MDHEN and CDR2 is SYDVKM. This CDR3 reads CASSITDLLTSVAFF. In DNA form, the CDR3 reads TGTGCCAGCAGTATCACAGACCTCTTGACCTCAGTAGCTTTCTTT.

This clonotype came up many times. The genes are TRBV24-1 and TRBJ1-1; D is unresolved. This CDR3 comprises 13 residues. Germline CDR1 and CDR2: KGHDR and SFDVKD. V lost 3 bases to trimming and J lost 1 base, with 5 bases between them. The CDR3 sequence: CATSDTWNTEAFF. The CDR3 region has the DNA TGTGCCACCAGTGATACGTGGAACACTGAAGCTTTCTTT.

The chain uses TRBV24-1 and TRBJ2-1, with D maybe TRBD2 (6 bases). The V gene lost 5 bases and the J gene lost 2 bases, with 9 bases spanning the gap. CDR1 and CDR2 (germline): KGHDR, SFDVKD. CDR3 length: 14 residues. The CDR3: CATSGGTPYNEQFF. CDR3 DNA: TGTGCCACCAGTGGGGGGACTCCCTACAATGAGCAGTTCTTC.

In its sample, this clonotype was seen a few times. The V gene is TRBV27, the J gene TRBJ1-2; no clear D gene. Looked up from germline, CDR1 is MNHEY and CDR2 is SMNVEV (reference sequence). The CDR3 runs 13 residues. V lost 3 bases and J 3 bases, leaving 8 bases between the germline ends. Written as DNA, the CDR3 is TGTGCCAGCAGTTTTAGGGCGGACTATGGCTACACCTTC. Its translation is CASSFRADYGYTF.

The chain uses TRBV12-3 or TRBV12-4 and TRBJ1-6, with 7 bases matching TRBD1. The CDR3 consists of 15 residues. V lost 7 bases to trimming and J lost 7 bases; unmatched junction nucleotides: 10. DNA of the CDR3: TGTGCCAGCAAACGAGGGAGGGGGCAGAATTCACCCCTCCACTTT. Its protein product is CASKRGRGQNSPLHF.

The chain combines TRBV4-2 with TRBJ2-3; D could derive from TRBD1 or TRBD2 (5 bases each). Looked up from germline, CDR1 is LGHNA and CDR2 is YNFKEQ. The length of the CDR3 is 13 residues. The ends were cut back, 0 bases at V and 6 bases at J, with 7 bases in the middle. In DNA form, the CDR3 reads TGTGCCAGCAGCCAAGACTGGGGGGATACGCAGTATTTT. Protein product: CASSQDWGDTQYF.

The genes are TRBV30 and TRBJ2-3, with D possibly TRBD1 on 6 matching bases. The CDR3 consists of 13 residues. Trimming removed 1 base at V and 5 bases at J, with 10 bases between. Germline CDR1 and CDR2: GTSNPN and SVGIG (reference sequence). The CDR3, as DNA: TGTGCCTGGAGTGCCCTCAGGGGAGATACGCAGTATTTT. Translating gives CAWSALRGDTQYF.

Details on this clonotype: Being one base from a much bigger clone, this may be a read error. The rearrangement links TRBV20-1 to TRBJ2-5, with a tentative D call TRBD2 (7 bases). The germline gives CDR1 DFQATT, CDR2 SNEGSKA (reference sequence). The length of the CDR3 is 16 residues. The chain's CDR3 is CLIASGGGRHQETQYF. The CDR3 DNA is TGTCTGATCGCCTCGGGGGGCGGGAGACACCAAGAGACCCAGTACTTC.

The V gene is TRBV29-1, the J gene TRBJ1-2, with unresolved D. The germline V and J ends were trimmed by 3 bases and 6 bases, with 8 bases remaining between them. The germline gives CDR1 SQVTM, CDR2 ANQGSEA. The CDR3 contains 11 residues. CDR3 region: CSVEKADGYTF. DNA of the CDR3: TGCAGCGTTGAGAAGGCCGATGGCTACACCTTC. Together with reference TRBV29-1 and TRBJ1-2, the CDR3 gives the full variable domain: SAVISQKPSRDICQRGTSLTIQCQVDSQVTMMFWYRQQPGQSLTLIATANQGSEATYESGFVIDKFPISRPNLTFSTLTVSNMSPEDSSIYLCSVEKADGYTFGSGTRLTVV.

This clonotype was counted between two and nine times. V usage is TRBV6-1 and J usage is TRBJ2-2; D perhaps matches TRBD1 (5 bases). The germline V and J ends were trimmed by 2 bases and 1 base, with 14 bases remaining between them. CDR1 MNHNS and CDR2 SASEGT come from the germline V gene. The length of the CDR3 is 17 residues. CDR3 region: CASSELKRQRNTGELFF. Written as DNA, the CDR3 is TGTGCCAGCAGTGAATTGAAGAGACAGAGGAACACCGGGGAGCTGTTTTTT.

V gene TRBV6-5 combines with J gene TRBJ1-1, with a possible D match to TRBD1 (5 bases). The germline gives CDR1 MNHEY, CDR2 SVGAGI. There are 16 residues in the CDR3. Trimming shortened V by 5 bases and J by 1 base, and 17 bases separated the two germline ends. CDR3 region: CASSDIMQGGNTEAFF. The CDR3 bases are TGTGCCAGCAGTGACATTATGCAGGGAGGGAACACTGAAGCTTTCTTT.